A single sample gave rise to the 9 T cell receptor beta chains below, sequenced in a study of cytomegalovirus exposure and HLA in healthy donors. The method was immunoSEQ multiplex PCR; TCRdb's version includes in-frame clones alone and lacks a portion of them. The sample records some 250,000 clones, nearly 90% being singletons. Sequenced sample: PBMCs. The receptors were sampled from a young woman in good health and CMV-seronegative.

Here the CDR3 DNA reads TGTGCCAGCAGCCCCGGGACAGGCTGGCATCAGCCCCAGCATTTT. It codes for CASSPGTGWHQPQHF. The chain links TRBV28 to TRBJ1-5; 8 bases line up with TRBD1. The V gene end was trimmed by 6 bases and the J gene end by 5 bases; junction bases not matched to a gene: 9. Germline V gene sequence: CDR1 MDHEN, CDR2 SYDVKM. The CDR3 is 15 residues long.

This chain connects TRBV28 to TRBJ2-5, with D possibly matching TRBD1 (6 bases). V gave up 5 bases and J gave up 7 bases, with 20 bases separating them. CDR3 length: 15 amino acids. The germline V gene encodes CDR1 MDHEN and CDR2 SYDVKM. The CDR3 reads CASSRDGGSRLTQYF. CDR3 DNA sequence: TGTGCCAGCAGTAGAGATGGGGGCTCCCGGCTGACCCAGTACTTC.

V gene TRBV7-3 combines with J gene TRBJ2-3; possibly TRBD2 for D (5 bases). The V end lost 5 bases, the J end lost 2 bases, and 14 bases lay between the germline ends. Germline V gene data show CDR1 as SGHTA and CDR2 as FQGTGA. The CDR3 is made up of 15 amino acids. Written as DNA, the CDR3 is TGTGCCAGCAGCCGAACTAGATCTAACACAGATACGCAGTATTTT. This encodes CASSRTRSNTDTQYF.

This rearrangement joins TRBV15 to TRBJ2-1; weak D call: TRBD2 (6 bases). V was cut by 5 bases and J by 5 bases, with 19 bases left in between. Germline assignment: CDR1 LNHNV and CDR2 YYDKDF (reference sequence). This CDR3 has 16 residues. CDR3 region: CATSGGWGEHHNEQFF. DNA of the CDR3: TGTGCCACCAGCGGAGGGTGGGGCGAGCACCACAATGAGCAGTTCTTC.

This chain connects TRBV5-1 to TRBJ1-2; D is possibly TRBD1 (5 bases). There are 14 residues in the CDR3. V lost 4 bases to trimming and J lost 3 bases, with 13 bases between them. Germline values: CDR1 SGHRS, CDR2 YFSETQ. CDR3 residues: CASSGQGIDYGYTF. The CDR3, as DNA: TGCGCCAGCAGCGGGCAGGGCATAGACTATGGCTACACCTTC.

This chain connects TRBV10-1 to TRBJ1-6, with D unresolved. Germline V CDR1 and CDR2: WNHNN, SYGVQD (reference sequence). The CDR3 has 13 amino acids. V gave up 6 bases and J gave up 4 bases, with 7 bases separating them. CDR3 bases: TGCGCCAGCAGGGCAGGATATAATTCACCCCTCCACTTT. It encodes CASRAGYNSPLHF.

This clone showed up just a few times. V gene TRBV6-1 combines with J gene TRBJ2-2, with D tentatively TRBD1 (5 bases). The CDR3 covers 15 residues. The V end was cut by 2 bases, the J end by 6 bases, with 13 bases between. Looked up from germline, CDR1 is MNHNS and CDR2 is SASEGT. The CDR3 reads CASSESGIGPGELFF. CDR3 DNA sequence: TGTGCCAGCAGTGAATCAGGGATCGGCCCCGGGGAGCTGTTTTTT.

CDR3 DNA: TGTGCCAGCAGCCATCGTGTTAGGGGGCAGCCCGGGGAGCTGTTTTTT. Protein: CASSHRVRGQPGELFF. This sequence joins TRBV7-9 and TRBJ2-2; TRBD1 matches 7 bases. CDR1 is SEHNR, CDR2 FQNEAQ, per germline (reference sequence). The V gene end was trimmed by 5 bases and the J gene end by 6 bases; junction bases not matched to a gene: 12. The CDR3 has 16 residues.

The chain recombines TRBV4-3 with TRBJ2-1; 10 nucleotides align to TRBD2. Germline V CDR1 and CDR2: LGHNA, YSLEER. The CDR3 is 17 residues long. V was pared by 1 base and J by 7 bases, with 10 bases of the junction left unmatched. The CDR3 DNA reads TGCGCCAGCAGCCAAGTTCCTAGCGGGGGCCCATGGAATGAGCAGTTCTTC. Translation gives CASSQVPSGGPWNEQFF.